The T cell receptor beta chain under discussion was sequenced for a study of T-cell memory formation after mild COVID-19. About the research overall: Clusters of TCRs were largely donor specific.

5'RACE with constant-segment primers yielded barcoded, UMI-tagged TCR alpha and TCR beta cDNA libraries. In TCRdb, the 5' RACE reads were re-called with MiXCR into one record per CDR3 protein. The sample gives around 300,000 distinct CDR3 sequences, 13% to 15% of which show up once; roughly 23% is in the top ten. The germline CDR1 and CDR2 sequences are MNHEY and SVGEGT. After removal of 8 bases from V and 0 bases from J, the junction contained 4 bases not matched to a gene. CDR3 length: 13 residues. The specimen sequenced was PBMCs or a T cell subset sorted from them (not recorded which). The receptor was isolated from a man between 18 and 35 years old who had mild COVID-19 (a few samples of this study predate the infection). Cell type and time point are not known. V is TRBV6-2 or TRBV6-3 and J is TRBJ2-7; TRBD2 agrees at 7 bases. The chain's CDR3 is CASREVPSYEQYF. CDR3 DNA sequence: TGTGCCAGCCGGGAGGTGCCCTCCTACGAGCAGTACTTC.